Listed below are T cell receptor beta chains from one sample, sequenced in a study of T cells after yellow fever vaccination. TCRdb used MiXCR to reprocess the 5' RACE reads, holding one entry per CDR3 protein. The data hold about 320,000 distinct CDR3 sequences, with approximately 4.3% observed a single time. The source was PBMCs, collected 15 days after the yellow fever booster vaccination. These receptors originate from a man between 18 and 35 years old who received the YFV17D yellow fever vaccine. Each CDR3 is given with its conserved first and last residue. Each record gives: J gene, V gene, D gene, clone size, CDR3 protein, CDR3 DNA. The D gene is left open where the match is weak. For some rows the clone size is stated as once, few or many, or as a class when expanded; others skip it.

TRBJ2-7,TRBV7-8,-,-,CASSPGGLAYEQYF,TGTGCCAGCAGCCCTGGTGGATTAGCCTACGAGCAGTACTTC
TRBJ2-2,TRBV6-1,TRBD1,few,CATGDRAGTGELFF,TGTGCCACCGGGGACAGGGCAGGGACCGGGGAGCTGTTTTTT
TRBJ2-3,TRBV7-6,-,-,CASSGGEEDTQYF,TGTGCCAGCAGCGGCGGGGAGGAGGATACGCAGTATTTT
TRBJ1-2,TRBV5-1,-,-,CASSLETGNLYGYTF,TGCGCCAGCAGCTTGGAAACGGGGAACCTCTATGGCTACACCTTC
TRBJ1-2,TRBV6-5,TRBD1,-,CASSPDRGLRYGYTF,TGTGCCAGCAGCCCGGACAGGGGGCTTCGATATGGCTACACCTTC
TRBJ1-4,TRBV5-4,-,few,CASSWMGEKLFF,TGTGCCAGCAGTTGGATGGGGGAAAAACTGTTTTTT
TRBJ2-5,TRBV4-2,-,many,CASSQDSRHLGTQYF,TGTGCCAGCAGCCAAGATTCAAGACACCTAGGAACCCAGTACTTC
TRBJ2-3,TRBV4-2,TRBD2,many,CASSLRTSEPDTQYF,TGTGCCAGCAGCCTGCGGACTAGCGAACCAGATACGCAGTATTTT
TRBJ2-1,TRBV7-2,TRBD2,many,CASSLPATSGGSNEQFF,TGTGCCAGCAGCCTCCCCGCGACTAGCGGGGGGTCCAATGAGCAGTTCTTC
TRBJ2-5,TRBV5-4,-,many,CASSLGRVQETQYF,TGTGCCAGCAGCTTGGGTCGGGTCCAAGAGACCCAGTACTTC
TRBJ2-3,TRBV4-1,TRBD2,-,CASSPRLAGGPDTQYF,TGCGCCAGCAGCCCCAGACTAGCGGGGGGGCCCGATACGCAGTATTTT
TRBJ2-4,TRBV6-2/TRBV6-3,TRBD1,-,CASAPRGQGKNIQYF,TGTGCCAGCGCCCCTCGGGGACAGGGCAAAAACATTCAGTACTTC
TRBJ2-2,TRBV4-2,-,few,CASSQPAPNTGELFF,TGTGCCAGCAGCCAACCAGCCCCGAACACCGGGGAGCTGTTTTTT
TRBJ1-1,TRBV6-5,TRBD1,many,CASSYNRGNEAFF,TGTGCCAGCAGCTACAACAGGGGGAATGAAGCTTTCTTT
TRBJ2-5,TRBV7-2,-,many,CASSFLAVGFQETQYF,TGTGCCAGCAGCTTCCTGGCGGTGGGATTCCAAGAGACCCAGTACTTC
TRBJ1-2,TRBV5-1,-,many,CASSSTGQRINYGYTF,TGCGCCAGCAGCTCGACCGGACAGCGTATCAACTATGGCTACACCTTC
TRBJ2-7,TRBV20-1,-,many,CSATPGDADEQYF,TGCAGTGCTACTCCGGGGGATGCCGACGAGCAGTACTTC
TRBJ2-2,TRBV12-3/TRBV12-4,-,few,CASSLWGESNTGELFF,TGTGCCAGCAGTTTGTGGGGGGAATCGAACACCGGGGAGCTGTTTTTT
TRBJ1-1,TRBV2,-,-,CASSLEGWAEAFF,TGTGCCAGCAGCCTTGAGGGGTGGGCTGAAGCTTTCTTT
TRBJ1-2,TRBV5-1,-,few,CASSLDGRSGYTF,TGCGCCAGCAGCTTGGATGGCAGAAGTGGCTACACCTTC
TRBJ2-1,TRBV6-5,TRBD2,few,CASSYFGGGDNEQFF,TGTGCCAGCAGTTACTTTGGCGGGGGAGACAATGAGCAGTTCTTC
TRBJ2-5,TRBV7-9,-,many,CASSFWGGGPGEETQYF,TGTGCCAGCAGCTTCTGGGGTGGTGGCCCCGGCGAAGAGACCCAGTACTTC
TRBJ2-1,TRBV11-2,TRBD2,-,CASSGSASGGARAFF,TGTGCCAGCAGCGGGTCGGCTAGCGGGGGGGCCCGGGCGTTCTTC
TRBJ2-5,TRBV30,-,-,CAWGRQETQYF,TGTGCCTGGGGACGACAAGAGACCCAGTACTTC
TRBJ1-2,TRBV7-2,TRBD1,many,CASSLDYLGGDSGYGYTF,TGTGCCAGCAGCTTAGATTACTTGGGTGGGGACAGTGGCTATGGCTACACCTTC
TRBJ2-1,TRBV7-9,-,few,CASSHLPGRNNEQFF,TGTGCCAGCAGCCACCTACCGGGCAGAAACAATGAGCAGTTCTTC
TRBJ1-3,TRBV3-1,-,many,CASSLRTDIGNTIYF,TGTGCCAGCAGCCTTCGGACGGACATTGGAAACACCATATATTTT
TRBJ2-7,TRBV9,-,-,CASSQSATLSYEQYF,TGTGCCAGCAGCCAGTCTGCTACCCTCTCCTACGAGCAGTACTTC
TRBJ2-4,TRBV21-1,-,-,CASKAGGASKNIQYF,TGTGCCAGCAAAGCGGGGGGGGCCTCCAAAAACATTCAGTACTTC
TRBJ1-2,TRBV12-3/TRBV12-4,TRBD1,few,CASSSGTGGTHGYTF,TGTGCCAGCAGTAGCGGGACAGGGGGAACTCATGGCTACACCTTC
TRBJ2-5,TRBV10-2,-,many,CASSEEGGETQYF,TGCGCCAGCAGTGAGGAGGGGGGAGAGACCCAGTACTTC
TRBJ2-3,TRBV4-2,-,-,CASSQGDIPSTDTQYF,TGTGCCAGCAGCCAGGGGGACATACCTAGCACAGATACGCAGTATTTT
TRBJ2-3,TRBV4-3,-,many,CASSQELAGTDTQYF,TGCGCCAGCAGCCAAGAGCTAGCTGGCACAGATACGCAGTATTTT
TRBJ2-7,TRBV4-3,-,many,CASSQDIRDEQYF,TGCGCCAGCAGCCAAGACATTAGGGACGAGCAGTACTTC
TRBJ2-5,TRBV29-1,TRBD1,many,CSATRGQGETQYF,TGCAGCGCAACCAGGGGACAGGGAGAGACCCAGTACTTC
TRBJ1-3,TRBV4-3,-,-,CASSQTGGNTIYF,TGCGCCAGCAGCCAGACAGGTGGCAACACCATATATTTT
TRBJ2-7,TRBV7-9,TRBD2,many,CASSFLTGGAYEQYF,TGTGCCAGCAGCTTCTTGACTGGGGGGGCCTACGAGCAGTACTTC
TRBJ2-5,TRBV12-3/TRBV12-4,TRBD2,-,CASRQLAGGGETQYF,TGTGCCAGCAGGCAGCTAGCGGGGGGTGGAGAGACCCAGTACTTC
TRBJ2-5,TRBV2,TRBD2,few,CASRQRGGSETQYF,TGTGCCAGCAGACAGCGGGGGGGCTCGGAGACCCAGTACTTC
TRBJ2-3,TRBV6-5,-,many,CASRRTGSTDTQYF,TGTGCCAGCAGACGCACAGGGAGCACAGATACGCAGTATTTT
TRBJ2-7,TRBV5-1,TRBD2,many,CASSLSSRGFYEQYF,TGCGCCAGCAGCTTGAGCTCGCGGGGGTTCTACGAGCAGTACTTC
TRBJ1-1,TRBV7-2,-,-,CASSGAVSGGNTEAFF,TGTGCCAGCAGCGGGGCCGTTAGCGGGGGAAACACTGAAGCTTTCTTT
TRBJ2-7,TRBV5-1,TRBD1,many,CASSLGDRGPYEQYF,TGCGCCAGCAGCTTAGGGGACAGGGGGCCCTACGAGCAGTACTTC
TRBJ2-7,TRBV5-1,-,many,CASSLGRDEQYF,TGCGCCAGCAGCTTGGGAAGGGACGAGCAGTACTTC
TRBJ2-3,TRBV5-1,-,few,CASSSLRTDTQYF,TGCGCCAGCAGCTCCCTCCGCACAGATACGCAGTATTTT
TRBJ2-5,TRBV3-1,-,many,CASSQRRDQETQYF,TGTGCCAGCAGCCAGAGACGGGACCAAGAGACCCAGTACTTC
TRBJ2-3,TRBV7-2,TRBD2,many,CASSLGGSGGAFSTQYF,TGTGCCAGCAGCTTAGGTGGGAGCGGGGGGGCCTTCTCTACGCAGTATTTT
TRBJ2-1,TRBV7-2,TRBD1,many,CASSSRDRGSHEQFF,TGTGCCAGCAGCTCCCGGGACAGGGGATCTCATGAGCAGTTCTTC
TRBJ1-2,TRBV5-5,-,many,CASRNFSGGYTF,TGTGCCAGCAGGAATTTTTCTGGAGGCTACACCTTC
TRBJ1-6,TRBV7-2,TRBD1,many,CASSTRTGRSSPLHF,TGTGCCAGCAGCACACGGACAGGGAGGTCCTCACCCCTCCACTTT
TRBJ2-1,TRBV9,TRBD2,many,CASSPRTSLLNEQFF,TGTGCCAGCAGCCCCCGGACTAGCCTCCTCAATGAGCAGTTCTTC
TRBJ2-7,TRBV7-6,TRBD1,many,CASSSARQGVHEQYF,TGTGCCAGCAGCTCCGCTCGACAGGGGGTACACGAGCAGTACTTC